A single sample gave rise to the 23 T cell receptor beta chains below, sequenced in a study of blood T cell repertoires in COVID-19. Repertoires were generated with immunoSEQ multiplex PCR, while TCRdb's copy carries only in-frame clones and drops some. Of roughly 430,000 clones detected, 88% appear once; the ten largest clones hold 2% to 2.5%. The specimen was PBMCs or T cells enriched from blood (not recorded which). The receptors derive from a woman aged 40 to 49 with acute COVID-19.

J is TRBJ2-5 and V is TRBV5-1; TRBD1 matches 8 bases. The V and J ends lost 4 bases and 4 bases, in that order; junction bases with no gene match: 6. Germline assignment: CDR1 SGHRS and CDR2 YFSETQ. CDR3 length: 14 residues. The CDR3, as DNA: TGCGCCAGCAGCATAGGACAGGGTGGAGAGACCCAGTACTTC. Translated, it gives CASSIGQGGETQYF. Full variable domain (missing parts from reference TRBV5-1 and TRBJ2-5): KAGVTQTPRYLIKTRGQQVTLSCSPISGHRSVSWYQQTPGQGLQFLFEYFSETQRNKGNFPGRFSGRQFSNSRSEMNVSTLELGDSALYLCASSIGQGGETQYFGPGTRLLVL.

J is TRBJ1-5 and V is TRBV18, with 7 bases that match TRBD1. The CDR3 spans 20 residues. V lost 0 bases and J lost 6; bases outside the gene matches: 20. Germline values: CDR1 KGHSH, CDR2 LQKENI. The CDR3, as DNA: TGTGCCAGCTCACCACCGGCGACGGGAGAGGGTCGGGACAGAGGTCAGCCCCAGCATTTT. Amino acids: CASSPPATGEGRDRGQPQHF. Complete variable domain (other parts from reference TRBV18 and TRBJ1-5): NAGVMQNPRHLVRRRGQEARLRCSPMKGHSHVYWYRQLPEEGLKFMVYLQKENIIDESGMPKERFSAEFPKEGPSILRIQQVVRGDSAAYFCASSPPATGEGRDRGQPQHFGDGTRLSIL.

The CDR3 DNA sequence: TGTGCCAGCAGTTTATCGCAGGCGGAGACCCAGTACTTC. This sequence encodes CASSLSQAETQYF. The chain employs TRBV27 and TRBJ2-5; D gene ambiguous. The V and J ends lost 0 bases and 5 bases respectively, with 7 bases between them. Germline CDR1 is MNHEY and CDR2 is SMNVEV (reference sequence). This CDR3 comprises 13 residues.

In this sample, this clone turned up once. V and J are TRBV6-1 and TRBJ1-4; the match to TRBD1 covers 7 bases. The length of the CDR3 is 16 residues. The V and J ends lost 4 bases and 7 bases, in that order; junction bases with no gene match: 12. Germline CDR1 reads MNHNS; CDR2 reads SASEGT. CDR3 DNA sequence: TGTGCCAGCAGTGCACGACAGACAGGGTCGGGTGAAAAACTGTTTTTT. Protein: CASSARQTGSGEKLFF.

This clone was seen only once. The V gene is TRBV30, the J gene TRBJ2-7, with a tentative D call TRBD2 (6 bases). The germline V gene has CDR1 GTSNPN and CDR2 SVGIG (reference sequence). This CDR3 is 11 amino acids long. V was shortened by 8 bases and J by 4 bases, with 12 bases between the two germline ends. CDR3 loop: CATGGNYEQYF. The CDR3, as DNA: TGTGCCACCGGGGGAAATTACGAGCAGTACTTC.

The chain recombines TRBV5-1 with TRBJ1-4; no clear D. V was trimmed by 4 bases and J by 0 bases, leaving 13 bases between them. CDR1 is SGHRS and CDR2 is YFSETQ in the germline V gene. CDR3 length equals 16 residues. The DNA of the CDR3 is TGCGCCAGCAGCCGTGGAGGGAGTGCAACTAATGAAAAACTGTTTTTT. Translation gives CASSRGGSATNEKLFF.

The V gene is TRBV29-1, the J gene TRBJ2-2; a weak D match, TRBD1 (6 bases). V gave up 7 bases and J gave up 1 base, with 13 bases separating them. Germline V gene data show CDR1 as SQVTM and CDR2 as ANQGSEA. The length of the CDR3 is 14 residues. This CDR3 is CSGAETGNTGELFF. DNA for the CDR3: TGCAGCGGGGCGGAGACAGGGAACACCGGGGAGCTGTTTTTT.

On this clone: A read error may account for a junction end that differs from germline. V is TRBV2 and J is TRBJ2-6; perhaps TRBD1 as D (5 bases). Germline V CDR1 and CDR2: SNHLY, FYNNEI. The CDR3 is 15 residues long. The CDR3 region is CASGDRSSGANVLTF. The CDR3 DNA reads TGTGCCAGCGGTGACAGAAGCTCTGGGGCCAACGTCCTGACTTTC.

The chain joins TRBV12-3 or TRBV12-4 to TRBJ2-3; D remains ambiguous. V shed 8 bases and J shed 2 bases, with 11 bases lying between them. The CDR3 has 13 residues. DNA for the CDR3: TGTGCCAGCCGAGCCGCCCACACAGATACGCAGTATTTT. This encodes CASRAAHTDTQYF.

The chain couples TRBV5-1 to TRBJ2-1, with 16 bases matching TRBD2. V trimming: 5 bases; J trimming: 10 bases; junction bases outside the gene matches: 9. CDR1 is SGHRS, CDR2 YFSETQ, per germline. There are 16 residues in the CDR3. The CDR3 loop reads CASSSQGLAGGYEQFF. In nucleotides, the CDR3 is TGCGCCAGCAGTTCCCAGGGACTAGCGGGGGGGTACGAGCAGTTCTTC.

This chain uses TRBV19 with TRBJ1-5, with D maybe TRBD1 (6 bases). This CDR3 contains 14 residues. V lost 5 bases and J lost 0, with 8 bases in between. Germline V gives CDR1 LNHDA, CDR2 SQIVND (reference sequence). The CDR3 sequence is CASSATGSNQPQHF. DNA of the CDR3: TGTGCCAGTAGTGCGACAGGTAGCAATCAGCCCCAGCATTTT. Full variable domain (missing parts from reference TRBV19 and TRBJ1-5): DGGITQSPKYLFRKEGQNVTLSCEQNLNHDAMYWYRQDPGQGLRLIYYSQIVNDFQKGDIAEGYSVSREKKESFPLTVTSAQKNPTAFYLCASSATGSNQPQHFGDGTRLSIL.

The V and J genes are TRBV4-1 and TRBJ1-5; tentative D call: TRBD1 (6 bases). Germline assignment: CDR1 MGHRA and CDR2 YSYEKL. The CDR3 runs to 16 residues. V shed 2 bases and J shed 1 base, with 12 bases lying between them. CDR3 DNA sequence: TGCGCCAGCAGCCAACATCAGGGGACCAGCAATCAGCCCCAGCATTTT. It specifies CASSQHQGTSNQPQHF.

With regard to this clone: Other DNA sequences within the sample encode an identical CDR3. This chain connects TRBV6-5 to TRBJ1-1, with D perhaps TRBD1 (5 bases). The CDR3 extends over 15 amino acids. Germline CDR1 and CDR2: MNHEY and SVGAGI. V was clipped by 0 bases and J by 5 bases, with 13 bases between them. The CDR3 is CASSYSSRVGTEAFF. CDR3 coding DNA: TGTGCCAGCAGTTACTCCTCCAGGGTCGGAACTGAAGCTTTCTTT.

The chain combines TRBV20-1 with TRBJ1-2; tentative D call: TRBD1 (5 bases). The CDR3 contains 12 residues. V lost 3 bases, J lost 5 bases, and 10 bases lay in between. CDR1 and CDR2 (germline): DFQATT, SNEGSKA (reference sequence). CDR3 loop: CSASVQGYGYTF. The CDR3 coding sequence is TGCAGTGCTAGTGTTCAGGGTTATGGCTACACCTTC.

The V and J genes are TRBV11-2 and TRBJ1-1; D is unclear. Germline assignment: CDR1 SGHAT and CDR2 FQNNGV. Trimming took 5 bases from V and 1 from J, leaving 11 bases between them. This CDR3 has 14 amino acids. The CDR3 DNA reads TGTGCCAGCAGCCCTCGGGTCACGAACACTGAAGCTTTCTTT. Translation gives CASSPRVTNTEAFF. The full variable domain, completed using reference TRBV11-2 and TRBJ1-1, is EAGVAQSPRYKIIEKRQSVAFWCNPISGHATLYWYQQILGQGPKLLIQFQNNGVVDDSQLPKDRFSAERLKGVDSTLKIQPAKLEDSAVYLCASSPRVTNTEAFFGQGTRLTVV.

The rearrangement links TRBV5-1 to TRBJ1-5; D uncertain. The germline V and J ends were trimmed by 0 bases and 7 bases, with 8 bases remaining between them. CDR1 and CDR2 from the germline V gene are SGHRS and YFSETQ. This CDR3 contains 13 residues. As DNA, the CDR3 is TGCGCCAGCAGCTTGGGGGCAGGACAGCCCCAGCATTTT. Translation gives CASSLGAGQPQHF.

V is TRBV7-9 and J is TRBJ2-3, with TRBD2 identical over 10 bases. This CDR3 has 16 amino acids. After removal of 6 bases from V and 0 bases from J, the junction contained 6 bases not matched to a gene. The germline V gene has CDR1 SEHNR and CDR2 FQNEAQ (reference sequence). This chain's CDR3 is CASSSKRGGSTDTQYF. The CDR3 region has the DNA TGTGCCAGCAGTAGCAAGCGGGGGGGAAGCACAGATACGCAGTATTTT.

V usage is TRBV2 and J usage is TRBJ1-2; D gene unclear. With 6 bases removed from V and 4 bases from J, the gap between germline ends came to 12 bases. The CDR3 is 13 residues long. Germline V CDR1 and CDR2: SNHLY, FYNNEI. CDR3 loop: CASRVQRSYGYTF. CDR3 coding DNA: TGTGCCAGCAGAGTCCAGCGGAGCTATGGCTACACCTTC.

This chain joins TRBV6-2 or TRBV6-3 and TRBJ1-1; D remains unclear. This CDR3 contains 17 residues. Trimming shortened V by 6 bases and J by 0 bases, and 20 bases separated the two germline ends. In germline, CDR1 is MNHEY, CDR2 SVGEGT. This CDR3 reads CASSKRDGQLMNTEAFF. The CDR3 nucleotides read TGTGCCAGCAGCAAACGAGATGGGCAGCTCATGAACACTGAAGCTTTCTTT.

This clone was seen once. The chain recombines TRBV4-1 with TRBJ2-1; weak D call: TRBD2 (5 bases). The germline V and J ends were trimmed by 8 bases and 7 bases, with 9 bases remaining between them. The length of the CDR3 is 11 residues. Germline V lookup: CDR1 MGHRA, CDR2 YSYEKL. The CDR3 loop reads CASERDNEQFF. CDR3 DNA: TGCGCCAGCGAGAGGGATAATGAGCAGTTCTTC.

The V call is TRBV10-3, the J call TRBJ1-6, with D unresolved. V was shortened by 7 bases and J by 2 bases, with 9 bases between the two germline ends. Per the germline V gene, CDR1 is ENHRY and CDR2 is SYGVKD. This CDR3 has 14 residues. The CDR3 nucleotides are TGTGCCATCAACCGGGGAACCTATAATTCACCCCTCCACTTT. Translated: CAINRGTYNSPLHF.

This clone has just one count. The rearrangement joins TRBV18 to TRBJ2-1; 10 positions match TRBD2. With V trimmed by 1 base and J by 15 bases, 9 bases remained unmatched. Per the germline V gene, CDR1 is KGHSH and CDR2 is LQKENI. This CDR3 comprises 14 residues. The CDR3 loop reads CASSPQPSGGAPFF. The CDR3 coding sequence is TGTGCCAGCTCACCACAGCCCAGCGGGGGGGCCCCGTTCTTC.

The CDR3 region is CASSLARGAGPTDTQYF. In nucleotides, the CDR3 is TGTGCCAGCAGCTTAGCCCGGGGGGCGGGGCCCACAGATACGCAGTATTTT. The chain couples TRBV7-9 to TRBJ2-3, with TRBD2 as a possible D gene (7 bases). The CDR3 spans 17 residues. Per germline, CDR1 SEHNR and CDR2 FQNEAQ (reference sequence). V was pared by 0 bases and J by 2 bases, with 15 bases between.